A single sample gave rise to the 8 T cell receptor beta chains below, sequenced in a study of blood T cell repertoires in COVID-19. Sequenced by immunoSEQ multiplex PCR; TCRdb stores in-frame clones only, minus some. Here the sample spans 100,000 to 150,000 clones, around 86% being singletons. The sequencing input was peripheral blood. The receptor source for this set is a man aged 40-49 years with acute or convalescent COVID-19.

The chain links TRBV7-9 to TRBJ1-6; 7 bases map to TRBD1. The CDR3 runs to 16 residues. The ends lost 4 bases at V and 10 bases at J; junction bases unmatched: 13. Germline V gives CDR1 SEHNR, CDR2 FQNEAQ (reference sequence). This CDR3 reads CASSSAKTGQGSPLHF. DNA of the CDR3: TGTGCCAGCAGCTCGGCAAAGACAGGGCAAGGATCACCCCTCCACTTT.

The chain has TRBV29-1 and TRBJ1-1; TRBD1 aligns across 11 bases. Germline trimming cut 2 bases from V and 6 bases from J; bases unmatched to any gene: 8. The CDR3 is made up of 15 amino acids. Germline V gene data show CDR1 as SQVTM and CDR2 as ANQGSEA. CDR3 in DNA: TGCAGCGTTGAACAATCCGGGACAGGGGGATCTGAAGCTTTCTTT. The encoded protein is CSVEQSGTGGSEAFF.

The chain carries TRBV5-1 and TRBJ2-7; 9 positions match TRBD1. The CDR3 covers 15 residues. J gave up 5 bases and V 4 bases, and 10 bases lay outside the gene matches. Germline-derived CDR1 and CDR2 are SGHRS and YFSETQ. Written as DNA, the CDR3 is TGCGCCAGCAGCCAACCGGGACAGGGTAAAGACGAGCAGTACTTC. Amino acids: CASSQPGQGKDEQYF.

J is TRBJ1-6 and V is TRBV6-5; 7 positions match TRBD1. Germline-derived CDR1 and CDR2 are MNHEY and SVGAGI. V was pared by 5 bases and J by 8 bases, with 6 bases of the junction left unmatched. The CDR3 length is 14 residues. CDR3 residues: CASSRQGSDSPLHF. Written as DNA, the CDR3 is TGTGCCAGCAGTCGACAGGGATCGGATTCACCCCTCCACTTT.

The gene calls are TRBV7-9 and TRBJ2-7; D unresolved. From germline, CDR1 is SEHNR and CDR2 FQNEAQ (reference sequence). The CDR3 extends over 13 amino acids. V lost 3 bases, J lost 1 base, and 7 bases lay in between. The CDR3 DNA follows: TGTGCCAGCAGCTTCCCCAGATCCTACGAGCAGTACTTC. Its protein product is CASSFPRSYEQYF.

The chain couples TRBV24-1 to TRBJ2-1; D is ambiguous. Germline assignment: CDR1 KGHDR and CDR2 SFDVKD. CDR3 size: 16 residues. Trimming shortened V by 4 bases and J by 2 bases, and 14 bases separated the two germline ends. The CDR3 DNA sequence: TGTGCCACCAGTGACCCGCGTGGAGAAACCTACAATGAGCAGTTCTTC. Encoded protein: CATSDPRGETYNEQFF.

The chain couples TRBV19 to TRBJ2-1; TRBD1 matches 8 bases. This CDR3 spans 16 amino acids. The germline V gene has CDR1 LNHDA and CDR2 SQIVND (reference sequence). The J segment lost 7 bases and the V segment lost 0 bases, leaving 8 bases of the junction unmatched. The CDR3 DNA reads as TGTGCCAGTAGTATAGACCCAGGGGGCGCGATGAATGAGCAGTTCTTC. As protein: CASSIDPGGAMNEQFF.

The chain carries TRBV19 and TRBJ2-1; TRBD1 matches 7 bases. Germline loops: CDR1 LNHDA, CDR2 SQIVND (reference sequence). CDR3 size: 15 residues. The trim removed 1 base at V and 2 bases at J, leaving 2 bases unmatched. In DNA, the CDR3 is TGTGCCAGTAGTATAGGGCAGGGGGCCTACAATGAGCAGTTCTTC. This translates into CASSIGQGAYNEQFF.